This T cell receptor (beta chain) was observed in a study of cytomegalovirus exposure and HLA in healthy donors (dated by TCRdb to 2016 to 2017). In terms of the full investigation: An earlier analysis of some 600 of the donors reported 250 to 300 Gb of sequence data and 95 million to 130 million unique TCR beta sequences obtained from around 190 million T cells. An early release covering about 600 HLA-typed donors comprised approximately 300 gigabases of sequencing data and roughly 86 million unique TCR sequences. Of the 300 to 400 genotyped donors, roughly 80% fell in the genetic ancestry cluster associated with self-reported Caucasian donors. The study aimed to test whether cataloging public T cell receptors could reveal signatures of past pathogen exposure. The study profiled the T cell repertoires of 500 to 800 subjects by immunosequencing and related them to cytomegalovirus serostatus. In addition to the first cohort of about 650 subjects, a separate validation cohort of around 110 different subjects was used. High-throughput TCR immunosequencing, statistical association of individual TCRs with disease status, and machine learning were combined to predict cytomegalovirus infection status. A later analysis re-examined previously published TCR beta repertoires from 600 to 700 donors and added high-resolution HLA genotyping to investigate patterns of TCR occurrence. The later analysis used no new phenotypic data to find candidate immune exposures, relying instead on TCR beta sequences and their occurrence across donors. An earlier analysis of approximately 580 of the donors used high-throughput TCR beta sequencing to judge whether each TCR beta V gene segment behaved as functional or pseudogenic. Donor age, sex, ethnicity and CMV serostatus were compiled together with the repertoire data. A later genetic analysis used genome-wide SNP genotypes for 398 of the 666 donors, treating that subset as a discovery cohort. All discovery cohort repertoires had been generated using a single sequencing platform. Both class I and class II loci were covered by HLA typing, at four-digit resolution. Typing coverage differed by locus: A, B, C, DRB1 and DQB1 were typed in roughly 629-640 donors, DQA1 in 522, DPA1 in 600 to 610, and DPB1 in approximately 450. Because of strong linkage in the cohort, roughly five DR-DQ haplotypes were treated as single units for association and clustering. Among about 390 genotyped donors of the cohort, an average of around 240,000 unique TCR beta nucleotide sequences were sequenced per donor, roughly 20% of them non-productive. Overall results and qualifications from the work: CMV serostatus was the only immune exposure information available for the cohort. In a later analysis, more than 15,000 TCR beta sequences were associated with specific HLA alleles at a false discovery rate of 0.05. Broadly in line with IMGT annotations, most TCR beta V segments showed up in productive rearrangements about 87% or about 30% of the time in an earlier analysis of 587 of the donors. Because HLA typing was unavailable for some donors at each locus, only the typed subset was used in association tests. The cohort was sequenced for TCR beta chains only, and without alpha or paired-chain data the features that could be detected were limited. Correlated functional status among segregating V segments might be attributable to linkage disequilibrium, but an unknown experimental factor could not be ruled out. A further reported finding was that TCR beta sequences accurately predicted the HLA-A and HLA-B alleles for most subjects in the first cohort. A group of highly shared sequence variants was considered likely to be a technical artifact of the sequencing pipeline. According to a later genetic analysis, donors in an Asian-associated ancestry cluster had fewer N-insertions in productive TCRs than the roughly 670-donor mean. In a later analysis, the rate of TCR association differed among HLA loci, with DRB1 alleles having the most associated TCRs and HLA-C alleles having the fewest. The earlier analysis of around 600 of the donors excluded roughly 17 rarely observed V segments, including chromosome 9 orphons, because counts were too low. An association between a missense DCLRE1C variant and V-gene and J-gene trimming of TCR beta chains was found in a later genetic analysis and replicated in an independent cohort. When HLA alleles, especially DR and DQ, strongly co-occurred, attributing TCR associations to individual alleles was difficult. Some IMGT-functional V segments, including TRBV6-2 and TRBV6-3, could not be told apart with the 87-base-pair reads, so those segments were excluded. The study gave a list of around 170 TCR beta chains associated with cytomegalovirus. According to a later analysis, most CMV-associated TCR beta chains appeared to be HLA-restricted, and the HLA associations seemed to be driven largely by CMV exposure. In a later analysis, several top co-occurrence clusters were reported to appear linked to parvovirus B19, influenza, CMV and Epstein-Barr virus. The authors suggested that the approach could potentially be extended to other disease states and immunological phenotypes. Three of the identified cytomegalovirus-associated TCR beta chains were confirmed in vitro to be specific for cytomegalovirus antigens. Sequencing depth was assumed to be roughly uniform across donors in the presence/absence analyses, though that assumption may not hold. In both the original and validation cohorts, the classifier was reported to diagnose cytomegalovirus status with high specificity and sensitivity. A later analysis found that HLA-associated TCR beta chains were more clonally expanded and had lower generation probabilities than equally common non-associated chains. Across donors, most TCR sequences were observed very rarely, whereas some public TCRs were present in many individuals.

The cohort comprised approximately 700 healthy bone marrow donors. At the time of sampling, all cohort members were nominally healthy, though unrecorded immune exposures were likely present. The donor was CMV seronegative and was included in the group of a few hundred seronegative cohort members. A peripheral blood sample was provided by each donor, and peripheral blood mononuclear cells were used for TCR beta sequencing. Genomic DNA extraction from the blood cell samples was performed with the Qiagen DNeasy Blood Extraction Kit. In regard to this clone: The antigen this receptor binds is unknown. Base quality data are lacking; no much larger clone is found one base away.

The receptor library was made with the immunoSEQ multiplex PCR assay. For the multiplex PCR, a mixture combining 60 forward primers for TCR Vbeta segments and 13 reverse primers for TCR Jbeta segments was used. The CDR3 region of rearranged TCR beta genes was amplified from genomic DNA with a multiplex PCR assay. On the Illumina HiSeq System, the amplified TCR beta libraries were sequenced as 87-base-pair reads. Regarding the original processing steps: A later analysis counted tens of millions of unique TCR beta chains across the 690 or so repertoires, and roughly 11 million of these chains were shared by at least two donors. A nearest-neighbor algorithm error-corrected the raw reads and collapsed the reads into unique sequences, merging closely related sequences to remove PCR and sequencing errors. To assign V, D and J gene segments, CDR3 sequences were aligned to IMGT reference sequences. Each retained sequence needed at least a six-nucleotide match to both a V gene segment and a J gene segment. A rearrangement was called productive if the CDR3 had no stop codons and remained in frame with V and J, and every other rearrangement was called non-productive. Following IMGT convention, CDR3 was defined as the stretch from the second conserved V-encoded cysteine to the conserved J-encoded phenylalanine. Sequences without an unambiguous match to a single V gene segment were excluded from the earlier analysis of over 500 of the donors. In an earlier analysis of approximately 590 of the donors, V segments were called functional above 56.7% productive rearrangements and were called segregating when the between-donor standard deviation exceeded 5%. A statistical classification framework was built to diagnose cytomegalovirus status from the catalog of TCR beta chain sequences. V and J gene assignment, in a later analysis, came from comparing TCR nucleotide sequences with IMGT/GENE-DB human TR gene sequences. In a later analysis, CDR3 sequences and most-parsimonious VDJ recombination scenarios were assigned using the TCRdist pipeline. In a later analysis, each TCR beta chain was defined by its CDR3 amino acid sequence together with its V-gene family, and reads without a unique V-gene family were excluded. As a way to deal with suspected cross-contamination and a sequencing artifact, a later analysis dropped 640 or so nucleotide sequences that were highly shared and had low generation probability. In a later analysis, a clonal expansion index was calculated for each public chain from normalized within-repertoire ranks of inferred template counts. A later analysis computed generation probabilities with a VDJ recombination model fitted to out-of-frame rearrangements, and checked the results against IGoR. In a later analysis, TCR-TCR, TCR-HLA and TCR-CMV co-occurrence was scored with hypergeometric tests, and a repertoire-size bias correction was applied to TCR pairs. False discovery rates were estimated in a later analysis by permuting HLA or CMV assignments 20 times. In a later analysis, co-occurring TCRs were grouped with DBSCAN, and TCRdist sequence similarity was added when clustering was performed within HLA-allele-positive subsets. Repertoires with fewer than 30,000 or more than 120,000 public chains, plus five repertoires with anomalous nucleotide sharing, were excluded from co-occurrence clustering. The table comes from immuneACCESS by way of TCRdb, which keeps in-frame sequences with V and J called. Part of the clones is missing from these tables; in studies checked, under half for an unresolved V gene and the rest for unknown reasons. The V and J calls and clone size come from that table; D and trimming were worked out from the DNA. This sample is represented by around 160,000 clones; approximately 83% of them were singletons. Around 1.6% of the sample is held by the ten biggest clonotypes.

V gives up 4 bases and J gives up 6 bases, and the segment between their germline ends measures 18 bases. CDR1 MNHEY and CDR2 SMNVEV are derived from the germline V gene (reference sequence). Counted from cysteine to phenylalanine, this CDR3 has 15 amino acids. Only the CDR3 DNA is retained, 45 bases long and in frame from the first base. The sample comprised PBMCs. In this chain, TRBV27 is recombined with TRBJ1-2, with TRBD1 tentatively as D gene (6 bases match). This clonotype originated in a woman aged 18-29 years in good health and CMV-seronegative. The CDR3 amino acid sequence is: CASSSLGGAGHGYTF. The nucleotide sequence is TGTGCCAGCAGTTCGTTAGGGGGGGCTGGGCATGGCTACACCTTC.